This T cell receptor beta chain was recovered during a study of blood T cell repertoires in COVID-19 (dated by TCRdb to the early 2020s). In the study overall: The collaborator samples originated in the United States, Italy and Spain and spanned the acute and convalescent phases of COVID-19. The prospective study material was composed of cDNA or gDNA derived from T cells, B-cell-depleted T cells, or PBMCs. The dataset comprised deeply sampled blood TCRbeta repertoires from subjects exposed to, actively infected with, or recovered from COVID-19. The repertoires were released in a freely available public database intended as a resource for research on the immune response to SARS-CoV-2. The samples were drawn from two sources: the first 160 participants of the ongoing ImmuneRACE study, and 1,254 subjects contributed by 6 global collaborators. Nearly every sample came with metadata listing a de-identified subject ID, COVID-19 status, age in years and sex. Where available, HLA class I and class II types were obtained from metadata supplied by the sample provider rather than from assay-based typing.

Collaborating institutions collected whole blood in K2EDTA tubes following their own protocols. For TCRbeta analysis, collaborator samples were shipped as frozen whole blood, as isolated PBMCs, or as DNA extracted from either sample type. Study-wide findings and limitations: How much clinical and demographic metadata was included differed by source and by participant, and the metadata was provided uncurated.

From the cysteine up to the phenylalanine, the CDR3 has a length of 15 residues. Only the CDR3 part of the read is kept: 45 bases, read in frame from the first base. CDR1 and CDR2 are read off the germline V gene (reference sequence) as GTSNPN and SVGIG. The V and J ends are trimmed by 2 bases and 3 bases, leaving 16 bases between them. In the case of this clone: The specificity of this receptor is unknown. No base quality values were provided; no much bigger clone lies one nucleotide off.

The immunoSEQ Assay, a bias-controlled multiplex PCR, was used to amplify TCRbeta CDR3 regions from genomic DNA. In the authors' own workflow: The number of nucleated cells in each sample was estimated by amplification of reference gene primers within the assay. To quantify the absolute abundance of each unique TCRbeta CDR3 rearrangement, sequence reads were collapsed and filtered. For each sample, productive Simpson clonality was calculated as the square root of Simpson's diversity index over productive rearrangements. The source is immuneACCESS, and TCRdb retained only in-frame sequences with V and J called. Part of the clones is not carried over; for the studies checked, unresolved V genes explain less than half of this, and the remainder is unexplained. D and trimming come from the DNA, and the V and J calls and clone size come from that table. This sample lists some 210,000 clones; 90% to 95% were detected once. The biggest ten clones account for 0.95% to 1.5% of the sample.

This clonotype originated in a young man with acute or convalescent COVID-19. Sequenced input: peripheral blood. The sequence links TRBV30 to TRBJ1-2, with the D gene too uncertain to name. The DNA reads TGTGCCTGGAGTCTGCGGGTCAATCTCTACTATGGCTACACCTTC. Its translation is CAWSLRVNLYYGYTF.